This T cell receptor beta chain was captured in a study of shared clonotypes between healthy human individuals. Positive CCR7 selection of CD45RO-negative cells yielded the naive CD8 cells, and terminally differentiated effector memory CD45RA+ cells were excluded. Some clones are missing from TCRdb's copy, which holds only in-frame ones; the method was immunoSEQ multiplex PCR. The sample has fewer than 850,000 clones; approximately 97% are singletons. This clone came up a few times. Germline V gene data show CDR1 as SGHRS and CDR2 as YFSETQ. V lost 0 bases and J lost 0, with 4 bases in between. The CDR3 runs 14 residues.

What was sequenced was naive CD8+ T cells sorted from blood. The J gene is TRBJ1-5, the V gene TRBV5-1, with D unresolved. The sequence was collected from a man aged 25 to 45 in good health. For the CDR3, the DNA is TGCGCCAGCAGCTTGGGGGTTAGCAATCAGCCCCAGCATTTT. The encoded protein is CASSLGVSNQPQHF.